Listed here are 29 T cell receptor beta chains from one sample, sequenced in a study of cytomegalovirus exposure and HLA in healthy donors. The PCR made use of 60 Vbeta and 13 Jbeta primers. The data were produced by immunoSEQ multiplex PCR, yet TCRdb's version contains in-frame clones alone and is incomplete. Of about 100,000 clones in the sample, around 79% are singletons; the top ten hold 5.8%. The sequenced material came from PBMCs. Receptor source: a man between 60 and 70 years old in good health and CMV-seropositive.

The chain carries TRBV28 and TRBJ2-7; TRBD1 is a possible D gene (6 bases). V gave up 5 bases and J gave up 3 bases, with 8 bases separating them. This CDR3 is built from 12 residues. CDR1 is MDHEN and CDR2 is SYDVKM in the germline V gene. The CDR3 DNA follows: TGTGCCAGCAGTGGACAGTTCTACGAGCAGTACTTC. Amino acid sequence: CASSGQFYEQYF.

Here the CDR3 DNA reads TGTGCCAGCAGCCGCGGGAGCTGGGGCACAGATACGCAGTATTTT. Its translation is CASSRGSWGTDTQYF. The chain joins TRBV9 to TRBJ2-3; 7 bases match TRBD2. V was clipped by 4 bases and J by 1 base; unmatched bases: 6. The CDR3 sequence is 15 residues long. Germline-derived CDR1 and CDR2 are SGDLS and YYNGEE. Using reference TRBV9 and TRBJ2-3 for the parts outside the CDR3, the full variable domain is DSGVTQTPKHLITATGQRVTLRCSPRSGDLSVYWYQQSLDQGLQFLIQYYNGEERAKGNILERFSAQQFPDLHSELNLSSLELGDSALYFCASSRGSWGTDTQYFGPGTRLTVL.

The chain employs TRBV30 and TRBJ2-7; a weak D match, TRBD2 (5 bases). From germline, CDR1 is GTSNPN and CDR2 SVGIG (reference sequence). V lost 5 bases, J lost 1 base, and 12 bases lay in between. This CDR3 region has 13 residues. The DNA of the CDR3 is TGTGCCTGGGGTAAGTGGGAGTCCTACGAGCAGTACTTC. Translated, it gives CAWGKWESYEQYF.

The V gene is TRBV6-5, the J gene TRBJ2-2; 12 bases match TRBD1. The CDR3 runs 16 residues. J lost 5 bases, V lost 2 bases, and 3 bases had no gene match. Germline loops: CDR1 MNHEY, CDR2 SVGAGI. CDR3 sequence: CASSYGTGGWTGELFF. CDR3 coding DNA: TGTGCCAGCAGTTACGGGACAGGGGGCTGGACCGGGGAGCTGTTTTTT.

The chain has TRBV20-1 and TRBJ2-3, with D tentatively TRBD1 (6 bases). The germline CDR1 and CDR2 sequences are DFQATT and SNEGSKA (reference sequence). The CDR3 length is 11 residues. Between the trimmed V and J ends, which lost 5 bases and 5 bases, there was a span of 8 bases. The CDR3 loop is CSARQVDTQYF. The DNA for the CDR3 is TGCAGTGCTCGACAGGTAGATACGCAGTATTTT.

The chain joins TRBV27 to TRBJ1-1; TRBD1 aligns across 7 bases. CDR1 is MNHEY and CDR2 is SMNVEV in the germline V gene (reference sequence). CDR3 size: 13 residues. The ends lost 6 bases at V and 5 bases at J; junction bases unmatched: 6. The CDR3 coding sequence is TGTGCCAGCAGCTCAGGGGGTGAAACTGAAGCTTTCTTT. Translated: CASSSGGETEAFF.

The chain carries TRBV9 and TRBJ1-6; 8 bases fit TRBD1. V was pared by 0 bases and J by 7 bases, with 6 bases of the junction left unmatched. This CDR3 spans 16 amino acids. In germline, CDR1 is SGDLS, CDR2 YYNGEE. CDR3 nucleotide sequence: TGTGCCAGCAGCGTAGCACCCGACAGGGGCAATTCACCCCTCCACTTT. As protein: CASSVAPDRGNSPLHF. The entire variable domain, with the rest obtained from reference TRBV9 and TRBJ1-6, is as follows: DSGVTQTPKHLITATGQRVTLRCSPRSGDLSVYWYQQSLDQGLQFLIQYYNGEERAKGNILERFSAQQFPDLHSELNLSSLELGDSALYFCASSVAPDRGNSPLHFGNGTRLTVT.

The chain uses TRBV6-1 and TRBJ2-6; 7 bases map to TRBD1. The CDR3 is 14 residues long. V gave up 6 bases and J gave up 2 bases; unmatched junction bases: 1. Germline V lookup: CDR1 MNHNS, CDR2 SASEGT. The CDR3 nucleotides read TGTGCCAGCAGCACAGGGGCTGGGGCCAACGTCCTGACTTTC. Amino acid sequence: CASSTGAGANVLTF.

The rearrangement links TRBV7-9 to TRBJ1-2; tentative D call: TRBD1 (5 bases). The germline V and J ends were trimmed by 4 bases and 4 bases, with 13 bases remaining between them. The CDR3 is 14 residues long. Looked up from germline, CDR1 is SEHNR and CDR2 is FQNEAQ (reference sequence). In DNA form, the CDR3 reads TGTGCCAGCAGCTCACCTACAGGATTCTATGGCTACACCTTC. This codes for CASSSPTGFYGYTF.

This rearrangement joins TRBV6-1 to TRBJ1-5; D gene ambiguous. Germline V gene sequence: CDR1 MNHNS, CDR2 SASEGT. Deletions cut 2 bases from V and 6 bases from J, with 8 bases between. The CDR3 sequence is 13 residues long. CDR3 in DNA: TGTGCCAGCAGTGAAATGAGGATTCAGCCCCAGCATTTT. As protein: CASSEMRIQPQHF.

The CDR3 DNA reads as TGTGCCAGTAGTATCACCCCAGGGACAGGGGGCGAAAACGAGCAGTACTTC. As protein: CASSITPGTGGENEQYF. V usage is TRBV19 and J usage is TRBJ2-7, with TRBD1 matching 12 bases. The ends lost 3 bases at V and 5 bases at J; junction bases unmatched: 11. The CDR3 is 17 amino acids. Germline assignment: CDR1 LNHDA and CDR2 SQIVND (reference sequence).

The chain is built from TRBV6-1 and TRBJ2-1; TRBD2 matches at 11 bases. The trim removed 6 bases at V and 2 bases at J, leaving 6 bases unmatched. Per germline, CDR1 MNHNS and CDR2 SASEGT. CDR3 length equals 16 residues. The CDR3 region is CASRELAGAPYNEQFF. The CDR3 region has the DNA TGTGCCAGCAGGGAACTAGCGGGGGCGCCCTACAATGAGCAGTTCTTC.

This sequence joins TRBV7-8 and TRBJ1-5; 7 bases fit TRBD1. Germline trimming cut 7 bases from V and 5 bases from J; bases unmatched to any gene: 8. Germline-derived CDR1 and CDR2 are SGHVS and FQNEAQ. The CDR3 is made up of 14 amino acids. The DNA of the CDR3 is TGTGCCAGCAACCTACAGGGGCCTGATCAGCCCCAGCATTTT. Its protein product is CASNLQGPDQPQHF.

The chain links TRBV9 to TRBJ2-4; 7 nucleotides align to TRBD2. The CDR3 length is 15 residues. V lost 0 bases, J lost 9 bases, and 9 bases stayed unmatched. CDR1 and CDR2 (germline): SGDLS, YYNGEE. CDR3 residues: CASSVEGSGGSIQYF. In DNA, the CDR3 is TGTGCCAGCAGCGTAGAGGGCTCCGGGGGGAGCATTCAGTACTTC. The full variable domain, completed using reference TRBV9 and TRBJ2-4, is DSGVTQTPKHLITATGQRVTLRCSPRSGDLSVYWYQQSLDQGLQFLIQYYNGEERAKGNILERFSAQQFPDLHSELNLSSLELGDSALYFCASSVEGSGGSIQYFGAGTRLSVL.

This clone was seen once. The gene calls are TRBV6-4 and TRBJ2-3, with 10 bases matching TRBD1. The CDR3 has 13 residues. Trimming took 6 bases from V and 4 from J; bases not matched to a gene: 1. CDR1 and CDR2 from the germline V gene are MRHNA and SNTAGT. The CDR3 region is CASRGQGPDTQYF. The CDR3, as DNA: TGTGCCAGCAGGGGACAGGGGCCAGATACGCAGTATTTT.

The rearrangement uses TRBV6-5 and TRBJ1-2, with 8 bases aligning to TRBD1. Germline CDR1 is MNHEY and CDR2 is SVGAGI. V lost 4 bases, J lost 8 bases, and 9 bases stayed unmatched. The length of the CDR3 is 14 residues. In nucleotides, the CDR3 is TGTGCCAGCAGTTCCGGGATGACAGGGGAGGGCTACACCTTC. It codes for CASSSGMTGEGYTF.

CDR3 protein: CASSLTGAAHEQYF. As DNA, the CDR3 is TGTGCCAGCAGCCTGACAGGGGCGGCACACGAGCAGTACTTC. The chain couples TRBV28 to TRBJ2-7; 8 bases fit TRBD1. Germline values: CDR1 MDHEN, CDR2 SYDVKM. V gave up 6 bases and J gave up 5 bases; unmatched junction bases: 9. CDR3 length equals 14 residues.

The chain employs TRBV28 and TRBJ1-2; tentative D call: TRBD1 (6 bases). The CDR3 contains 12 residues. Trimming took off 6 bases at V and 8 bases at J, with 13 bases between the two ends. The germline V gene has CDR1 MDHEN and CDR2 SYDVKM. The DNA for the CDR3 is TGTGCCAGCAGGATTACAGGGAAGGGCTACACCTTC. It encodes CASRITGKGYTF.

The chain has TRBV5-1 and TRBJ2-3, with TRBD2 matching 9 bases. The junction had 9 bases not matched to a gene; V was cut back by 5 bases and J by 5 bases. Germline V gene lookup returns CDR1 SGHRS and CDR2 YFSETQ. This CDR3 spans 15 amino acids. This CDR3 reads CASSFGGGAIDTQYF. CDR3 bases: TGCGCCAGCAGTTTCGGCGGGGGGGCCATAGATACGCAGTATTTT.

The V call is TRBV19, the J call TRBJ2-4, with TRBD1 as a possible D gene (6 bases). CDR1 is LNHDA and CDR2 is SQIVND in the germline V gene (reference sequence). The CDR3 is made up of 15 amino acids. Trimming removed 7 bases at V and 6 bases at J, with 19 bases between. This chain's CDR3 is CASNAGAPNSNIQYF. In nucleotides, the CDR3 is TGTGCCAGTAATGCAGGGGCCCCGAATTCAAACATTCAGTACTTC. Together with reference TRBV19 and TRBJ2-4, the CDR3 gives the full variable domain: DGGITQSPKYLFRKEGQNVTLSCEQNLNHDAMYWYRQDPGQGLRLIYYSQIVNDFQKGDIAEGYSVSREKKESFPLTVTSAQKNPTAFYLCASNAGAPNSNIQYFGAGTRLSVL.

The sample holds a few counts of this clone. V and J are TRBV19 and TRBJ1-3, with D tentatively TRBD1 (5 bases). The CDR3 contains 15 residues. CDR1 and CDR2 (germline): LNHDA, SQIVND (reference sequence). V was pared by 1 base and J by 2 bases, with 9 bases between. The CDR3 here is CASSIGTRTGNTIYF. In DNA form, the CDR3 reads TGTGCCAGTAGTATAGGGACACGGACTGGAAACACCATATATTTT.

V is TRBV7-6 and J is TRBJ2-3; 12 bases agree with TRBD2. CDR3 size: 15 residues. Losses at the gene ends were 5 bases for V and 3 bases for J; bases not matched to a gene: 3. The V gene's germline CDR1 is SGHVS and CDR2 FNYEAQ. Here the CDR3 DNA reads TGTGCCAGCAGCGACCTAGCGGGGGGGACAGATACGCAGTATTTT. It specifies CASSDLAGGTDTQYF.

A few counts support this clone. The chain joins TRBV2 to TRBJ1-6; a possible D gene is TRBD1 (5 bases). There are 15 residues in the CDR3. V shed 3 bases and J shed 7 bases, with 13 bases lying between them. Germline V lookup: CDR1 SNHLY, CDR2 FYNNEI. DNA for the CDR3: TGTGCCAGCAGTGAGGCAGGGTTGGGCAATTCACCCCTCCACTTT. The encoded protein is CASSEAGLGNSPLHF.

This clone was detected a few times. This rearrangement joins TRBV5-4 to TRBJ1-4, with TRBD1 matching 9 bases. Trimming took 4 bases from V and 8 from J; bases not matched to a gene: 9. Germline CDR1 is SGHNT and CDR2 is YYREEE (reference sequence). The CDR3 is 15 residues long. The CDR3 loop reads CASSQQGAIREKLFF. The CDR3 DNA is TGTGCCAGCAGCCAACAGGGGGCTATTAGGGAAAAACTGTTTTTT. Based on the CDR3 plus reference TRBV5-4 and TRBJ1-4, the full variable domain is ETGVTQSPTHLIKTRGQQVTLRCSSQSGHNTVSWYQQALGQGPQFIFQYYREEENGRGNFPPRFSGLQFPNYSSELNVNALELDDSALYLCASSQQGAIREKLFFGSGTQLSVL.

V usage is TRBV5-4 and J usage is TRBJ2-1, with a possible D match to TRBD2 (5 bases). The ends were cut back, 8 bases at V and 0 bases at J, with 9 bases in the middle. CDR3 length equals 13 residues. From germline, CDR1 is SGHNT and CDR2 YYREEE (reference sequence). The CDR3 sequence is CASTGDSYNEQFF. DNA for the CDR3: TGTGCCAGTACCGGGGACTCCTACAATGAGCAGTTCTTC.

This chain links TRBV11-2 with TRBJ2-7; D might be TRBD2 (5 bases). The V and J ends lost 4 bases and 9 bases respectively, with 22 bases between them. This CDR3 region has 15 residues. The germline V gene has CDR1 SGHAT and CDR2 FQNNGV. CDR3 in DNA: TGTGCCAGCAGCTCACCCGAGAGGGCCGTCTTTGGGCAGTACTTC. This sequence encodes CASSSPERAVFGQYF.

The chain carries TRBV11-3 and TRBJ1-4; 9 nucleotides align to TRBD1. The CDR3 loop spans 16 amino acids. Unmatched junction bases numbered 9, after V lost 5 bases and J lost 5 bases. CDR1 is SGHNT and CDR2 is YENEEA in the germline V gene. The CDR3 nucleotides are TGTGCCAGCAGCGGCCCTCTGACAGGGGGAAATGAAAAACTGTTTTTT. Translated, it gives CASSGPLTGGNEKLFF.

CDR3 in DNA: TGTGCCAGCAGTTTAGCCGGACAGGGATCGAATGAGCAGTTCTTC. This sequence encodes CASSLAGQGSNEQFF. The chain recombines TRBV27 with TRBJ2-1, with 8 bases identical to TRBD1. Germline CDR1 is MNHEY and CDR2 is SMNVEV (reference sequence). The CDR3 has 15 residues. With V trimmed by 2 bases and J by 7 bases, 7 bases remained unmatched.

The V call is TRBV19, the J call TRBJ1-2; 9 bases map to TRBD1. The CDR3 contains 15 residues. CDR1 is LNHDA, CDR2 SQIVND, per germline (reference sequence). The junction had 7 bases not matched to a gene; V was cut back by 0 bases and J by 8 bases. The chain's CDR3 is CASSIDQQGAGGYTF. CDR3 nucleotide sequence: TGTGCCAGTAGTATAGACCAACAGGGGGCAGGGGGCTACACCTTC.